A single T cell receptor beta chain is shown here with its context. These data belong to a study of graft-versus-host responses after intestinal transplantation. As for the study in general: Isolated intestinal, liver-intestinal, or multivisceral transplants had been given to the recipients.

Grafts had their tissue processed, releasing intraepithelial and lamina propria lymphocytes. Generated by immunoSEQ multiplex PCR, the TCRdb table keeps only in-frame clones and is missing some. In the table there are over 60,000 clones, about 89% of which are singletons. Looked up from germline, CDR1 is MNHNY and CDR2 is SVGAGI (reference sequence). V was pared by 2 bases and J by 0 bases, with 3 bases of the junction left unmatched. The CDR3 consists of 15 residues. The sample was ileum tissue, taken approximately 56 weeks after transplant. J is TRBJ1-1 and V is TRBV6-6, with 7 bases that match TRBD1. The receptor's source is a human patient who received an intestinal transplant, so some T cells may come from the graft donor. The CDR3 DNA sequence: TGTGCCAGCAGTTACGGGCAGGGGGTGAACACTGAAGCTTTCTTT. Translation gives CASSYGQGVNTEAFF.